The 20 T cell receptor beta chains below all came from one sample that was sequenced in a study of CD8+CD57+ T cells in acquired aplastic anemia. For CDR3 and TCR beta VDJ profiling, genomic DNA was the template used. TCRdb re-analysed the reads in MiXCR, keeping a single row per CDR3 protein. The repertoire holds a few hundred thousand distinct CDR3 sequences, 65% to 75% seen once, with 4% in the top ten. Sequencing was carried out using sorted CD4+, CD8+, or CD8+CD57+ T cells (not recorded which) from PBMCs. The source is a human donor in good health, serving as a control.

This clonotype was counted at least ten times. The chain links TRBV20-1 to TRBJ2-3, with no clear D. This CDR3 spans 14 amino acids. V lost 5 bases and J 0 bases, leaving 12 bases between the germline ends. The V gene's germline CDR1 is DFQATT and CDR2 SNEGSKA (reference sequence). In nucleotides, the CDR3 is TGCAGTGCTGGATCGAGAGACAGCACAGATACGCAGTATTTT. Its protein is CSAGSRDSTDTQYF.

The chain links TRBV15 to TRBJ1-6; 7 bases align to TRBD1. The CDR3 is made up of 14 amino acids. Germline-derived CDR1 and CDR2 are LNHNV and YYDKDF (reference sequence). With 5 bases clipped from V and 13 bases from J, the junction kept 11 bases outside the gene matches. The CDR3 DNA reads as TGTGCCACCAGCCTTGACAGGGATAATACTCCCCTCCACTTT. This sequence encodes CATSLDRDNTPLHF.

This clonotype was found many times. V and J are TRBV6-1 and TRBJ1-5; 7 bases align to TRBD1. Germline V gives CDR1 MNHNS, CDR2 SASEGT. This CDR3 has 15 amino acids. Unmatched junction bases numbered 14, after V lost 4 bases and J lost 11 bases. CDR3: CASSGPGQTYWAQHF. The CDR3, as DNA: TGTGCCAGCAGTGGGCCGGGACAGACCTATTGGGCCCAGCATTTT.

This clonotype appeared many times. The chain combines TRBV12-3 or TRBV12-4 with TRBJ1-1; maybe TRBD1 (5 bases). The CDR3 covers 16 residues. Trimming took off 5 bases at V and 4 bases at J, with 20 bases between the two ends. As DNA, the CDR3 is TGTGCCAGCAGTCCTCAAAGGGCAGGGTTGGGCACTGAAGCTTTCTTT. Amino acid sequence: CASSPQRAGLGTEAFF.

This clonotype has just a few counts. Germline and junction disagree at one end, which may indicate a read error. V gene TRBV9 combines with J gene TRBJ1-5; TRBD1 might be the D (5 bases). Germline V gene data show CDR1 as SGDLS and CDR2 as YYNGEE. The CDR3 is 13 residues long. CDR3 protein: CASSGSGLVSEQF. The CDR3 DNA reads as TGTGCCAGCAGCGGGTCGGGACTAGTCTCCGAGCAGTTT. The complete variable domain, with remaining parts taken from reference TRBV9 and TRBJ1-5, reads DSGVTQTPKHLITATGQRVTLRCSPRSGDLSVYWYQQSLDQGLQFLIQYYNGEERAKGNILERFSAQQFPDLHSELNLSSLELGDSALYFCASSGSGLVSEQFGDGTRLSIL.

DNA for the CDR3: TGTGCCAGCAGCACCGGGACAGGGTTGTTCGAGCAGTTCTTC. Translated: CASSTGTGLFEQFF. The chain links TRBV9 to TRBJ2-1, with 9 bases aligning to TRBD1. CDR1 SGDLS and CDR2 YYNGEE come from the germline V gene. Trimming cost V 4 bases and J 10 bases; bases outside gene matches: 9. CDR3 length: 14 residues.

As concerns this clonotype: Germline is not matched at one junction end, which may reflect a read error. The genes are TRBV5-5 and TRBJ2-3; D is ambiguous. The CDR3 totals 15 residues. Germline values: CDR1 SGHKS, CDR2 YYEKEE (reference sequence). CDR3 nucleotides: TGTGCCAGCAACTTGTTGGGTGACACCACAGATACGCAGTATTTT. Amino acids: CASNLLGDTTDTQYF.

CDR3 protein: CASTISGGGYNEQFF. The CDR3 DNA is TGTGCCAGTACCATAAGCGGGGGGGGTTACAATGAGCAGTTCTTC. The V call is TRBV25-1, the J call TRBJ2-1, with 10 bases matching TRBD2. CDR3 length: 15 amino acids. The germline V gene encodes CDR1 MGHDK and CDR2 SYGVNS. Germline trimming cut 9 bases from V and 4 bases from J; bases unmatched to any gene: 9.

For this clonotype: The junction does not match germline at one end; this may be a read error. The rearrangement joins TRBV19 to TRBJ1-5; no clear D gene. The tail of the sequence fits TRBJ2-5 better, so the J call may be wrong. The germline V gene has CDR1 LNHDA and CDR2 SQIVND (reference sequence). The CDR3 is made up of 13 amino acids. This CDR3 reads CASSLDMLWIQYF. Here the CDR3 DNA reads TGTGCCAGTAGTTTAGACATGTTGTGGATCCAGTACTTC.

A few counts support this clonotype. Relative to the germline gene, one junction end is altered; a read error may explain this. CDR3 nucleotides: TGTGCCAGCAGCCCGGGACTAGTGGACTGGGAGCAGTACTTC. Residues: CASSPGLVDWEQYF. V gene TRBV10-2 combines with J gene TRBJ2-7; 8 bases align to TRBD2. Germline assignment: CDR1 WSHSY and CDR2 SAAADI. This CDR3 is built from 14 residues.

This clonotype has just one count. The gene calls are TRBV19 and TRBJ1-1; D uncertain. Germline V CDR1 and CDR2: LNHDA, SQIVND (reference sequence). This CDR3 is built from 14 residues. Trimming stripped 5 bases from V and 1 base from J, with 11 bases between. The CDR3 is CASSPDIGNTEAFF. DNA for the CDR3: TGTGCCAGTAGTCCAGACATAGGGAACACTGAAGCTTTCTTT.

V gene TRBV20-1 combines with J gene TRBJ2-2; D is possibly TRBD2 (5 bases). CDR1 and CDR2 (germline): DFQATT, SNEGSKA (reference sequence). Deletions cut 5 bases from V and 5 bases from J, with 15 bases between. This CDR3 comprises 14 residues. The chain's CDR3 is CSAGVTGWTGELFF. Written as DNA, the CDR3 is TGCAGTGCTGGGGTGACGGGGTGGACCGGGGAGCTGTTTTTT.

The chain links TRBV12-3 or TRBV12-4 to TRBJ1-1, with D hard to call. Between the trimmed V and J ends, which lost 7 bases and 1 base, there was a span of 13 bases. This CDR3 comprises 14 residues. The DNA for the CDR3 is TGTGCCAGCAATCTAGGCCTGACGAACACTGAAGCTTTCTTT. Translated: CASNLGLTNTEAFF.

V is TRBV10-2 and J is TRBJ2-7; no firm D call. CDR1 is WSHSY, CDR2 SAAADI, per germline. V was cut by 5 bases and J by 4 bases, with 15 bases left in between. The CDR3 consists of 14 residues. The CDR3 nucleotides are TGCGCCAGCAGTCCGCGGCCAAAGCTATACGAGCAGTACTTC. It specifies CASSPRPKLYEQYF.

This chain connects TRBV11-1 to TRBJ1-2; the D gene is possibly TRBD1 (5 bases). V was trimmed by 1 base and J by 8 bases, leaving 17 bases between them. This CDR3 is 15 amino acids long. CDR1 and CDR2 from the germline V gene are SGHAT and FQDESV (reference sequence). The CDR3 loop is CASSLGKGLLDGYTF. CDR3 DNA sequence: TGTGCCAGCAGCTTAGGGAAGGGGCTCTTGGACGGCTACACCTTC.

DNA of the CDR3: TGTGCCAGCAGCTTTATACTAGCGGACCAAGAGACCCAGACCTTC. This encodes CASSFILADQETQTF. The J gene is TRBJ1-2, the V gene TRBV7-7; D uncertain. V was trimmed by 3 bases and J by 14 bases, leaving 25 bases between them. CDR1 is SSHAT, CDR2 FNYEAQ, per germline (reference sequence). This CDR3 has 15 residues.

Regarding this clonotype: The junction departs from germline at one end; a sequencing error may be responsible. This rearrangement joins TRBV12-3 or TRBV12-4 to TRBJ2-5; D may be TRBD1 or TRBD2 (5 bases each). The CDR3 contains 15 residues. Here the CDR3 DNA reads TGTGCCAGCAGGTTAGGTTCGTTCGGGGCGGAGACCCAGTACTTC. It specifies CASRLGSFGAETQYF.

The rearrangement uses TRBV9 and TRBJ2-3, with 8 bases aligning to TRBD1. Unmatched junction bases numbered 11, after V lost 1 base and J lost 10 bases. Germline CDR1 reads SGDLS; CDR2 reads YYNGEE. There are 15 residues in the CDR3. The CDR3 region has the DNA TGTGCCAGCAGCGTAAGCCAGGGGGCTTCACCCCCGCAGTATTTT. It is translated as CASSVSQGASPPQYF.

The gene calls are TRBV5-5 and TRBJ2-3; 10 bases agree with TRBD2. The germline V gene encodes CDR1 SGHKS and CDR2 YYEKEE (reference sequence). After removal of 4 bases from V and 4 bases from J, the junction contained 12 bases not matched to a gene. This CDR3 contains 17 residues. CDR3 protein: CASSAQQRTSGADTQYF. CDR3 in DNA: TGTGCCAGCAGCGCACAGCAGAGGACTAGCGGTGCAGATACGCAGTATTTT. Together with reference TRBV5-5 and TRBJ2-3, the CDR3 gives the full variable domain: DAGVTQSPTHLIKTRGQQVTLRCSPISGHKSVSWYQQVLGQGPQFIFQYYEKEERGRGNFPDRFSARQFPNYSSELNVNALLLGDSALYLCASSAQQRTSGADTQYFGPGTRLTVL.

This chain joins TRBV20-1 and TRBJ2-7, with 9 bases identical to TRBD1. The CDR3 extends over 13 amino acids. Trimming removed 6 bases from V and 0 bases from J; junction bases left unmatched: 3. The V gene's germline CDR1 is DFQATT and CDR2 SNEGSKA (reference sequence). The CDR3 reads CSAGTGISYEQYF. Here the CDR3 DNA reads TGCAGTGCCGGGACAGGGATCTCCTACGAGCAGTACTTC.